The clone carrying this T cell receptor beta chain has only one observation. The V gene end was trimmed by 6 bases and the J gene end by 10 bases; junction bases not matched to a gene: 11. CDR3 size: 14 residues. The germline V gene has CDR1 MNHNY and CDR2 SVGAGI (reference sequence). Assay: immunoSEQ multiplex PCR; the TCRdb copy retains only in-frame clones and omits some. The sample lists about 120,000 clones; more than 65% were seen once. This sample is drawn from a study of blood T cell repertoires in COVID-19. Whole-study context: In each case, the material was cDNA or gDNA derived from T cells, B-cell-depleted T cells, or PBMCs.

Sequencing was carried out using peripheral blood. The chain carries TRBV6-6 and TRBJ1-1, with 10 nucleotides matching TRBD1. This receptor was identified in a human donor in a cohort sampled during active COVID-19. DNA for the CDR3: TGTGCCAGCAGCTTAGACAGGGGGCGAGGAGGAGCTTTCTTT. Its translation: CASSLDRGRGGAFF.